This T cell receptor (beta chain) was found in a study of blood T cell repertoires in COVID-19. This clone has more than one count but fewer than ten. This CDR3 region has 18 residues. Germline CDR1 is SGHVS and CDR2 is FNYEAQ. The V gene lost 5 bases and the J gene lost 4 bases, with 23 bases spanning the gap. Generated by immunoSEQ multiplex PCR, the TCRdb table keeps only in-frame clones and is missing some. In the table there are around 300,000 clones, approximately 82% of which are singletons. The V and J genes are TRBV7-6 and TRBJ2-2, with D maybe TRBD2 (7 bases). The source of this sequence is a man younger than 40 with active or convalescent COVID-19. Sequenced material: peripheral blood. The CDR3 sequence is CASSQGQPGLQSTGELFF. DNA for the CDR3: TGTGCCAGCAGCCAGGGACAACCGGGACTACAATCCACCGGGGAGCTGTTTTTT.